This T cell receptor beta chain was retrieved from a study of T cells in localized non-small cell lung cancer. V was cut by 4 bases and J by 1 base, with 13 bases left in between. The CDR3 runs 15 residues. Germline CDR1 reads LGHNA; CDR2 reads YSLEER. Points on this clone: Its cognate antigen is unknown.

The method was immunoSEQ multiplex PCR; TCRdb's version includes in-frame clones alone and lacks a portion of them. The sample includes about 18,000 clones, about four fifths of them seen just once. Study-wide results and caveats: There was an association of higher blood T cell density with longer overall survival. In adjacent lung appeared a median about 57 of the top 100 tumor clones. Sequencing, confined to only one tumor region, leaves heterogeneity possible. The highest T cell clonality was in uninvolved adjacent lung, above tumor.

Source: peripheral blood, taken before any cancer treatment. The receptor's source is a female donor older than 55 with stage I lung adenocarcinoma. The chain uses TRBV4-3 and TRBJ1-1; tentatively, D is TRBD1 (5 bases). The CDR3 coding sequence is TGCGCCAGCAGCCCGAATCCCAGGGAGAACACTGAAGCTTTCTTT. It specifies CASSPNPRENTEAFF.